A selection of T cell receptor beta chains follows, all from one sample in a study of vaccination effects on CD4 cells after COVID-19. TCRdb's table, derived via immunoSEQ multiplex PCR, lists solely in-frame clones and lacks some. The sample lists tens of thousands of clones; more than 60% were seen once. Antigens of these TCRs are unknown. Sequencing used CD4+ T cells from PBMCs cultured with a peptide pool, obtained before COVID-19 vaccination. The source of these receptors is a human donor who had a prior SARS-CoV-2 infection. CDR3s include the opening cysteine and the closing phenylalanine or tryptophan. Clone size, where shown, is once, few, many, or a class for clones that have expanded.

j_gene | v_gene | abundance | CDR3aa
TRBJ2-5 | TRBV10-3 | few | CAIRGNVGSQETQYF
TRBJ2-2 | TRBV24-1 | NA | CATSDPGLSNTGELFF
TRBJ2-5 | TRBV29-1 | NA | CSVEGGTGEQETQYF
TRBJ1-2 | TRBV5-5 | NA | CASSLPGLKGSNYGYTF
TRBJ1-3 | TRBV5-6 | NA | CASSLLSGNTIYF
TRBJ2-3 | TRBV7-2 | few | CASSLAGTGTGDTQYF
TRBJ2-1 | TRBV18 | NA | CASSRQGTSGNNEQFF
TRBJ1-4 | TRBV7-8 | few | CASSPSRPPTNEKLFF
TRBJ2-1 | TRBV18 | few | CASSPNTRHNEQFF
TRBJ1-6 | TRBV7-2 | once | CASSLAGLGDSPLHF
TRBJ1-2 | TRBV18 | NA | CASSFGEDYGYTF
TRBJ2-2 | TRBV11-3 | NA | CASSLKGWGRTNTGELFF
TRBJ2-1 | TRBV5-1 | NA | CASSGGTEGRSSYNEQFF
TRBJ2-1 | TRBV6-1 | NA | CASSVEGSGSYNEQFF
TRBJ2-7 | TRBV6-5 | NA | CASSRPGQSYEQYF
TRBJ2-3 | TRBV6-5 | NA | CASSRLAGGPYTQYF
TRBJ2-1 | TRBV3-1/TRBV3-2 | NA | CASSQGAERGYNEQFF
TRBJ2-5 | TRBV5-1 | NA | CASSRGQPEETQYF
TRBJ1-2 | TRBV6-5 | NA | CASSYQSNYGYTF
TRBJ1-1 | TRBV2 | NA | CASSGGEGTEAFF
TRBJ2-3 | TRBV6-5 | NA | CASKRQVRTDTQYF
TRBJ2-7 | TRBV7-9 | once | CASSALLAGGSYEQYF
TRBJ2-7 | TRBV27 | NA | CASSRLAGGLGNEQYF
TRBJ2-3 | TRBV5-4 | once | CASSSLAGGLADTQYF
TRBJ2-2 | TRBV5-1 | NA | CASSLVLAQWVGTGELFF
TRBJ2-7 | TRBV3-1/TRBV3-2 | NA | CASSTHRGRRYEQYF